This T cell receptor beta chain was observed in a study of shared clonotypes between healthy human individuals. General study points: The four-donor shared clonotypes exceeded non-shared clonotypes in generation probability, with non-shared ones scoring lower.

Naive CD8 cells, CD45RO-negative and positively selected for CCR7, excluded terminally differentiated effector memory CD45RA+ cells. Notes on this clone: Its antigen is unknown.

Sequencing used immunoSEQ multiplex PCR; TCRdb keeps in-frame clones, though not all of them. The sample contains about 2.1 million clones, around 93% of which appear only once. The CDR3 consists of 17 residues. Germline CDR1 and CDR2: SGDLS and YYNGEE. Trimming removed 2 bases from V and 0 bases from J, with 15 bases in between. This sequence originates from a young man in good health. Some clones in this sample may be carry-over from other donors' samples. The sample was naive CD8+ T cells from PBMCs. The V call is TRBV9, the J call TRBJ1-3; no clear D. The CDR3 bases are TGTGCCAGCAGCGTTAGCCGGCAGGCTGACTCTGGAAACACCATATATTTT. Its translation is CASSVSRQADSGNTIYF.